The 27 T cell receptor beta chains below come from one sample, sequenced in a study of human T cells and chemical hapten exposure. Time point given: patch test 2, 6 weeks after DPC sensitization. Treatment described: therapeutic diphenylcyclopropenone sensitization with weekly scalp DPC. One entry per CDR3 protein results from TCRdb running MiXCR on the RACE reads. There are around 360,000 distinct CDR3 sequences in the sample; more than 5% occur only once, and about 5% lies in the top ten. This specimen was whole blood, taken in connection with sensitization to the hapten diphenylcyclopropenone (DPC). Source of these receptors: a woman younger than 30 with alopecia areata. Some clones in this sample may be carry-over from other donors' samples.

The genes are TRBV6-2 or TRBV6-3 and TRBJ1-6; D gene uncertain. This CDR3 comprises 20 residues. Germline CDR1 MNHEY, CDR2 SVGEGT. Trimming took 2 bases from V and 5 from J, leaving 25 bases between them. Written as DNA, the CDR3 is TGTGCCAGCAGTTACCACCGACGGGTTTTCGGCCGAGTCGATAATTCACCCCTCCACTTT. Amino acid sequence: CASSYHRRVFGRVDNSPLHF.

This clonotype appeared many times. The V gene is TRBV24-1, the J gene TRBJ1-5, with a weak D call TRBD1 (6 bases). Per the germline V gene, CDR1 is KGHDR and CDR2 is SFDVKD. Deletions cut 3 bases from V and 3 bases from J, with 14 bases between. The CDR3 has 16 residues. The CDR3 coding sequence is TGTGCCACCAGTGATCGGCTCTGGGGGCTCAATCAGCCCCAGCATTTT. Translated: CATSDRLWGLNQPQHF.

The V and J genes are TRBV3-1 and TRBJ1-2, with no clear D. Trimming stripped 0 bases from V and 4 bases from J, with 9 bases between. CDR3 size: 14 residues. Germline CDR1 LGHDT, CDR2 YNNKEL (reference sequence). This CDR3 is CASSQDTRPYGYTF. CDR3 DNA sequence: TGTGCCAGCAGCCAAGATACGAGGCCCTATGGCTACACCTTC.

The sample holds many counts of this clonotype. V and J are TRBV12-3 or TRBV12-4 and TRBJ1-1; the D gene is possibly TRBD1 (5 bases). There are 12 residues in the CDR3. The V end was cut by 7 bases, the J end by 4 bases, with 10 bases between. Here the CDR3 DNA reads TGTGCCAGCACCTTAAGGGGCACTGAAGCTTTCTTT. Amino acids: CASTLRGTEAFF.

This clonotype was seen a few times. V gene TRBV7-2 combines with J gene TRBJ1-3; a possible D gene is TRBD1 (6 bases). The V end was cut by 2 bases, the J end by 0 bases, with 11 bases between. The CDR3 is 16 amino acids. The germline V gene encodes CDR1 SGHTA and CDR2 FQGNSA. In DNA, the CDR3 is TGTGCCAGCAGCTTAAGCGGCAGGGGCTCTGGAAACACCATATATTTT. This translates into CASSLSGRGSGNTIYF.

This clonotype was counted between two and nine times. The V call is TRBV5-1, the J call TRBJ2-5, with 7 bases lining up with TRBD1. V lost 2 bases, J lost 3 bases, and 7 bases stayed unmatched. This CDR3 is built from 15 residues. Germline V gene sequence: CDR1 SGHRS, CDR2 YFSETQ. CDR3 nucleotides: TGCGCCAGCAGCTTTACCGACAGGGACGAAGAGACCCAGTACTTC. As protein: CASSFTDRDEETQYF.

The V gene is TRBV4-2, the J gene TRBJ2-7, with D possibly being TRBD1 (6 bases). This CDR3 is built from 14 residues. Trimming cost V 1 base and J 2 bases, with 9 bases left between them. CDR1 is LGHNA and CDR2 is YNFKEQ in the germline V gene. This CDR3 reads CASSQAPGAYEQYF. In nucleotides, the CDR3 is TGTGCCAGCAGCCAAGCGCCAGGGGCCTACGAGCAGTACTTC.

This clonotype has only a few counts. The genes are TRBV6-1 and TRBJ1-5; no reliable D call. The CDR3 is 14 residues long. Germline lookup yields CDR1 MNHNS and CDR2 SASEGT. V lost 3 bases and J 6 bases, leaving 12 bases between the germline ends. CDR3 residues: CASSEKYGGQPQHF. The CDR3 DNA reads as TGTGCCAGCAGTGAGAAGTACGGTGGTCAGCCCCAGCATTTT.

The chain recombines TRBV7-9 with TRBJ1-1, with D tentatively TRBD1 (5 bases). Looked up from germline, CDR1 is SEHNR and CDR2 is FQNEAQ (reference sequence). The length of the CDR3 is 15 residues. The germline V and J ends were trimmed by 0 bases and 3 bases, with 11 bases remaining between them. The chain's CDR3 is CASSLARGRDTEAFF. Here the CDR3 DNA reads TGTGCCAGCAGCTTAGCGCGTGGCAGGGACACTGAAGCTTTCTTT.

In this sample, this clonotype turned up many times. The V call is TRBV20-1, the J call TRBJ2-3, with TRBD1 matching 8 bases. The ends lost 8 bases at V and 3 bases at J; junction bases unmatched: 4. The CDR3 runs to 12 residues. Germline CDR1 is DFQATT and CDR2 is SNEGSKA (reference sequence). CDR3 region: CSSRTGTDTQYF. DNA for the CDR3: TGCAGTTCCCGGACAGGGACAGATACGCAGTATTTT.

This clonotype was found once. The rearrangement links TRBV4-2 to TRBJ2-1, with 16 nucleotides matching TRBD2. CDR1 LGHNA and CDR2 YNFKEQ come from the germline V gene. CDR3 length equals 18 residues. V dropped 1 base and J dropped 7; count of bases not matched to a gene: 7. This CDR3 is CASSQVTGTSGGANEQFF. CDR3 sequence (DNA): TGTGCCAGCAGCCAAGTTACCGGGACTAGCGGGGGGGCAAATGAGCAGTTCTTC.

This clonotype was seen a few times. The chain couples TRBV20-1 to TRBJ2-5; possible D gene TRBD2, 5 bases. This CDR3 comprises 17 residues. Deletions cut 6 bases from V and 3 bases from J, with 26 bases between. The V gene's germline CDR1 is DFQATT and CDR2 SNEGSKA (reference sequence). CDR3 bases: TGCAGTGCCGGATCGAGGCGGGTTCGGATCGGAAAAGAGACCCAGTACTTC. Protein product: CSAGSRRVRIGKETQYF.

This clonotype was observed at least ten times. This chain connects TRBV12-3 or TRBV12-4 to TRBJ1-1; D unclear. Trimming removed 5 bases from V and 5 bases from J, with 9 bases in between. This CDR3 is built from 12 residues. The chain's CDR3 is CASSRIETEAFF. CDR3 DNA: TGTGCCAGCAGTAGGATAGAGACTGAAGCTTTCTTT.

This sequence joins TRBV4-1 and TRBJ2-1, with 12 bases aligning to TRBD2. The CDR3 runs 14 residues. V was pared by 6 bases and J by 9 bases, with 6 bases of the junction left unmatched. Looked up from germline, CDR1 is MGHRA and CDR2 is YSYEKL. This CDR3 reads CASRRLAGVLEQFF. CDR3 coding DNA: TGCGCCAGCAGAAGACTAGCGGGGGTACTTGAGCAGTTCTTC.

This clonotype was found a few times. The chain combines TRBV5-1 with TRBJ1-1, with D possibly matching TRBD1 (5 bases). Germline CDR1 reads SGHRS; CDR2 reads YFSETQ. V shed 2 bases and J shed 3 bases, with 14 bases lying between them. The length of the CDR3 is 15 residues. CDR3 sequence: CASSFLGEVDTEAFF. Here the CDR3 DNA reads TGCGCCAGCAGCTTTTTAGGGGAGGTGGACACTGAAGCTTTCTTT. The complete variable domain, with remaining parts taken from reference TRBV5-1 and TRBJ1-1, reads KAGVTQTPRYLIKTRGQQVTLSCSPISGHRSVSWYQQTPGQGLQFLFEYFSETQRNKGNFPGRFSGRQFSNSRSEMNVSTLELGDSALYLCASSFLGEVDTEAFFGQGTRLTVV.

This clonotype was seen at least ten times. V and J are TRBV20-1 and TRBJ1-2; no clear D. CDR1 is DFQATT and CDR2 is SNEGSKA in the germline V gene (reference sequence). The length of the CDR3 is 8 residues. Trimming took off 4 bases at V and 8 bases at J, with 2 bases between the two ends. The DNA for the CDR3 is TGCAGTGCTACGGGCTACACCTTC. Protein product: CSATGYTF.

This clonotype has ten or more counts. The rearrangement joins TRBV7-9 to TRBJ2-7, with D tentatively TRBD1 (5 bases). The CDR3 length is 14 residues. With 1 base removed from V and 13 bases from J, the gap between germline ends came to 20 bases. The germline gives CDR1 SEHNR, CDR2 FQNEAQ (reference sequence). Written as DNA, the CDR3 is TGTGCCAGCAGCTTAGATTTTAAGGGGCCGGATCCCTACTTC. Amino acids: CASSLDFKGPDPYF.

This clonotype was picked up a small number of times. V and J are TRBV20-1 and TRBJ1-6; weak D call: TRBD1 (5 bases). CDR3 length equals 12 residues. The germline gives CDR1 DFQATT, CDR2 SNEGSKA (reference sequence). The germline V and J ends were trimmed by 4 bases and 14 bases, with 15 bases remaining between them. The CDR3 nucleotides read TGCAGTGCTACGTTGGGGGATCGGGCCCTCCACTTT. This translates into CSATLGDRALHF.

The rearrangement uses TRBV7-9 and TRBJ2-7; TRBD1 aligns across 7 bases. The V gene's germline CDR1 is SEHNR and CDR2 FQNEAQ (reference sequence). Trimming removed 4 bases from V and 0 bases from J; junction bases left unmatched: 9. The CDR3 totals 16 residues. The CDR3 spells CASSSGPQGSSYEQYF. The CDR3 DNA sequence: TGTGCCAGCAGCTCCGGTCCACAGGGGAGCTCCTACGAGCAGTACTTC.

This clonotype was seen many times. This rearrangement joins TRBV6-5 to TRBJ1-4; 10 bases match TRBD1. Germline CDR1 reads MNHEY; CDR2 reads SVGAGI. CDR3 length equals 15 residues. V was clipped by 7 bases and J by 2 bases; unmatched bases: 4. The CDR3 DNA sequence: TGTGCCAGCACGGACAGGGGGTTTACTAATGAAAAACTGTTTTTT. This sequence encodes CASTDRGFTNEKLFF.

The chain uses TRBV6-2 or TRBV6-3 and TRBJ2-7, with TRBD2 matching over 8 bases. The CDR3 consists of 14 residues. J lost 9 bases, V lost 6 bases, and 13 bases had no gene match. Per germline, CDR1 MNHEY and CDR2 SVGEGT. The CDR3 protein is CASRSTGGAAWQYF. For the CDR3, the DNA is TGTGCCAGCAGGTCCACGGGGGGGGCTGCATGGCAGTACTTC.

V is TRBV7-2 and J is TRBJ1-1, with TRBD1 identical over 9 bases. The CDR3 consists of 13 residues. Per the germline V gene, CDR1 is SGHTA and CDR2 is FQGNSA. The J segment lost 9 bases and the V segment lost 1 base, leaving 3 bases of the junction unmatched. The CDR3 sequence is CASSLEGQGKAFF. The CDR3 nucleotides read TGTGCCAGCAGCTTAGAGGGACAGGGTAAAGCTTTCTTT. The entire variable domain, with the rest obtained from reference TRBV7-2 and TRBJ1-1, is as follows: GAGVSQSPSNKVTEKGKDVELRCDPISGHTALYWYRQSLGQGLEFLIYFQGNSAPDKSGLPSDRFSAERTGGSVSTLTIQRTQQEDSAVYLCASSLEGQGKAFFGQGTRLTVV.

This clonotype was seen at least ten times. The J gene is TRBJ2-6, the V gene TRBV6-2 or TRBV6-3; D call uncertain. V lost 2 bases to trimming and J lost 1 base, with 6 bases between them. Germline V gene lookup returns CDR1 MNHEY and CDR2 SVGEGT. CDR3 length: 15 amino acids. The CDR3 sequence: CASSYRTSGANVLTF. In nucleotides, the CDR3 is TGTGCCAGCAGTTACCGGACGTCTGGGGCCAACGTCCTGACTTTC.

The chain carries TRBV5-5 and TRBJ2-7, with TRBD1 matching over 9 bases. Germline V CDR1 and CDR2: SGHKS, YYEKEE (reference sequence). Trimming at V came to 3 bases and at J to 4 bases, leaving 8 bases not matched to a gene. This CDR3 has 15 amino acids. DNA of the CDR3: TGTGCCAGCAGCTGGGGAGCGGACAGGGGTTACGAGCAGTACTTC. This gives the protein CASSWGADRGYEQYF. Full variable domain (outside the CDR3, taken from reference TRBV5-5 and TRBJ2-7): DAGVTQSPTHLIKTRGQQVTLRCSPISGHKSVSWYQQVLGQGPQFIFQYYEKEERGRGNFPDRFSARQFPNYSSELNVNALLLGDSALYLCASSWGADRGYEQYFGPGTRLTVT.

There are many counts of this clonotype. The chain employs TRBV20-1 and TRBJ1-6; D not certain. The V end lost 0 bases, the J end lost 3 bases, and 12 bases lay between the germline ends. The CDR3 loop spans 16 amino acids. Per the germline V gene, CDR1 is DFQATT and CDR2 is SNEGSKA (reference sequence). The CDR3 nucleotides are TGCAGTGCTAGAGACGGAGGCCGCGACTATAATTCACCCCTCCACTTT. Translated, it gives CSARDGGRDYNSPLHF.

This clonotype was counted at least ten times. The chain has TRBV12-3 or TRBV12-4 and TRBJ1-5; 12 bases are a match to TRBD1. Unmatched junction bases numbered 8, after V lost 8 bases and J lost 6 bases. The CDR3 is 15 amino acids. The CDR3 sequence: CASDTGTGGSQPQHF. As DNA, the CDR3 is TGTGCCAGCGATACCGGGACAGGGGGCAGTCAGCCCCAGCATTTT.

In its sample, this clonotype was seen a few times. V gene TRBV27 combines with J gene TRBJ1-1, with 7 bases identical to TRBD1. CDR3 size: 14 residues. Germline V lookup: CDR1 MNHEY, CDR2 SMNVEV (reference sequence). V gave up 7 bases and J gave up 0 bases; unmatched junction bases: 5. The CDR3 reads CASIPGQLNTEAFF. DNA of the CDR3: TGTGCCAGCATTCCGGGACAGTTGAACACTGAAGCTTTCTTT.